This T cell receptor (beta chain) was observed in a study of T cells in Graves' hyperthyroidism and ophthalmopathy. Study information: Peripheral blood samples were taken at initial diagnosis, prior to any treatment.

This CDR3 region has 13 residues. CDR1 ENHRY and CDR2 SYGVKD come from the germline V gene. V was cut by 5 bases and J by 1 base, with 8 bases left in between. Amplification targeted TCR beta CDR3 regions from RNA transcripts. HTBI primers were used for first-round RT-PCR of the TCR CDR3. From the multiplex PCR reads, TCRdb called clonotypes with MiXCR, one entry per CDR3 protein. The repertoire holds approximately 620,000 distinct CDR3 sequences, about a sixth seen once, with roughly 3.3% in the top ten. General study findings and limits: A 13 V-J model separated ophthalmopathy from stable hyperthyroidism.

This clonotype was seen at least ten times. As yet, its antigen is unknown. Each person with ophthalmopathy scored at least 3 on the Clinical Activity Score, reached NOSPECS grade 4 or higher, and had been ill under 3 months. Uncontrolled infection, other autoimmune disease, pregnancy or lactation barred patients from enrollment. V is TRBV10-3 and J is TRBJ1-1; weak D call: TRBD1 (6 bases). This TCR was recovered from a woman aged 40 to 50 with Graves' ophthalmopathy. The specimen sequenced was blood. CDR3 protein: CAISTDRNTEAFF. For the CDR3, the DNA is TGTGCCATCAGTACGGACAGGAACACTGAAGCTTTCTTT.